These T cell receptor beta chains were read from a single sample in a study of blood T cell repertoires in COVID-19. Here immunoSEQ multiplex PCR was the method, and the copy in TCRdb shows in-frame clones only, minus some. The repertoire has about 99,000 clones, roughly 80% of them found once; the top ten carry approximately 3.3%. Specimen: peripheral blood. The source of these receptors is a woman older than 75 with active or convalescent COVID-19. CDR3s leave out the opening cysteine and the closing phenylalanine or tryptophan. The size entry is marked missing in some rows and otherwise reads once, few, many or a size class.

V gene: TRBV4-2; J gene: TRBJ2-2; clone size: .; CDR3 protein: ASSNSQGDAGELF
V gene: TRBV13; J gene: TRBJ2-7; clone size: .; CDR3 protein: ASSSTYDHEQY
V gene: TRBV28; J gene: TRBJ1-1; clone size: .; CDR3 protein: ASSLSVLQGTTNTEAF
V gene: TRBV29-1; J gene: TRBJ1-4; clone size: .; CDR3 protein: SVSRGTNEKLF
V gene: TRBV12-3/TRBV12-4; J gene: TRBJ2-5; clone size: .; CDR3 protein: ASSGKIQETQY
V gene: TRBV28; J gene: TRBJ1-5; clone size: .; CDR3 protein: ASSPMTKSSLKYQPQH
V gene: TRBV7-3; J gene: TRBJ2-3; clone size: .; CDR3 protein: ASSDTGTSGSGDTQY
V gene: TRBV28; J gene: TRBJ1-3; clone size: .; CDR3 protein: ASSIGSYPTIY
V gene: TRBV5-4; J gene: TRBJ1-1; clone size: once; CDR3 protein: ASSLETGNTEAF
V gene: TRBV24-1; J gene: TRBJ2-2; clone size: .; CDR3 protein: ATSDLQGRNTGELF
V gene: TRBV14; J gene: TRBJ1-1; clone size: .; CDR3 protein: ASSPRQGVHTEAF
V gene: TRBV28; J gene: TRBJ2-2; clone size: .; CDR3 protein: ASSLTGVGGELF
V gene: TRBV18; J gene: TRBJ1-1; clone size: .; CDR3 protein: ASSRVQQGNTEAF
V gene: TRBV30; J gene: TRBJ1-1; clone size: .; CDR3 protein: AWSVGGNTEAF
V gene: TRBV5-5; J gene: TRBJ2-7; clone size: .; CDR3 protein: ASSLAVTSGRSYEQY
V gene: TRBV18; J gene: TRBJ1-2; clone size: .; CDR3 protein: ASSPTGQGLNYGYT
V gene: TRBV28; J gene: TRBJ1-4; clone size: .; CDR3 protein: ASSIPGLANEKLF
V gene: TRBV5-4; J gene: TRBJ1-1; clone size: .; CDR3 protein: ASSLGQGLYTEAF
V gene: TRBV9; J gene: TRBJ1-1; clone size: .; CDR3 protein: ASSVGDRGQTEAF
V gene: TRBV7-2; J gene: TRBJ2-1; clone size: .; CDR3 protein: ASSLETGATYNEQF
V gene: TRBV12-2; J gene: TRBJ1-2; clone size: .; CDR3 protein: ASRLDRGRGGYT
V gene: TRBV24-1; J gene: TRBJ2-3; clone size: .; CDR3 protein: ATSDALAGGPGTDTQY
V gene: TRBV5-6; J gene: TRBJ1-1; clone size: few; CDR3 protein: ASSGGLWNTEAF
V gene: TRBV9; J gene: TRBJ1-4; clone size: .; CDR3 protein: ASSVGDREKLF
V gene: TRBV29-1; J gene: TRBJ2-7; clone size: .; CDR3 protein: SANRGADEQY
V gene: TRBV3-1/TRBV3-2; J gene: TRBJ1-5; clone size: .; CDR3 protein: ASSLRSGGGNQPQH
V gene: TRBV24-1; J gene: TRBJ2-3; clone size: .; CDR3 protein: ATSARAGALTDTQY